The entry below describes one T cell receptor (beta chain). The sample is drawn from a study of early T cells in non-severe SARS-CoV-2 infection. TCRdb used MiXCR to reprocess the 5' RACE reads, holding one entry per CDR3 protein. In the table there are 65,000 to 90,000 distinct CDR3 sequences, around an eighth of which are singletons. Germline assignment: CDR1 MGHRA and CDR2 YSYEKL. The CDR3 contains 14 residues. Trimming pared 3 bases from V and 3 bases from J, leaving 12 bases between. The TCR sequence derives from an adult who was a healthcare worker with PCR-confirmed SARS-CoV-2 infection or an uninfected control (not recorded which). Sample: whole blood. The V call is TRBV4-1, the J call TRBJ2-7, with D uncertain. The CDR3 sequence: CASSQIPRSYEQYF. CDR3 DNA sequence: TGCGCCAGCAGCCAGATTCCGCGGAGCTACGAGCAGTACTTC.